This T cell receptor beta chain was identified during a study of control samples from healthy donors and cancer patients. The protocol was immunoSEQ multiplex PCR, while the TCRdb copy is restricted to in-frame clones and leaves out a portion. This table has 150,000 to 200,000 clones, nearly 96% appearing once. The length of the CDR3 is 18 residues. Trimming removed 4 bases from V and 3 bases from J, with 25 bases in between. Germline V gives CDR1 GTSNPN, CDR2 SVGIG (reference sequence). The sequence was obtained from a woman in her twenties or thirties in good health. The V gene is TRBV30, the J gene TRBJ1-5, with D perhaps matching TRBD1 (6 bases). The sample taken for sequencing was blood. The CDR3 here is CAWMAPTGVPQPNQPQHF. DNA for the CDR3: TGTGCCTGGATGGCCCCGACAGGCGTACCTCAACCCAATCAGCCCCAGCATTTT. The full variable domain, with the rest looked up from reference TRBV30 and TRBJ1-5, is SQTIHQWPATLVQPVGSPLSLECTVEGTSNPNLYWYRQAAGRGLQLLFYSVGIGQISSEVPQNLSASRPQDRQFILSSKKLLLSDSGFYLCAWMAPTGVPQPNQPQHFGDGTRLSIL.